This T cell receptor beta chain was sequenced during a study of blood T cells in healthy people across ages. Of note for this clonotype: Antigen unknown.

Through a sample-barcoded 5' primer and a J-beta primer mix, a second PCR was run for about 7 to 12 cycles. The template-switch adaptor, which had 12 random nucleotides, put a tag on each cDNA molecule. MiXCR, run by TCRdb on the 5' RACE reads, gives a single entry per CDR3 protein. The sample includes about a million distinct CDR3 sequences, around 49% of them seen just once. Researchers report isolating at least 7 million PBMCs per sample. This CDR3 is 13 amino acids long. Trimming removed 4 bases from V and 4 bases from J, with 8 bases in between. Germline V gives CDR1 MGHRA, CDR2 YSYEKL. The study, taken as a whole, reports: Roughly linear declines in TCR beta diversity per million T cells occurred with age. Both naive CD4+ cell counts and diversity were greater in long-lived donors than in aged donors.

Sequencing used blood. The chain uses TRBV4-1 and TRBJ1-3; D call uncertain. The clonotype originates from a man aged 30-40 years in good health. CDR3 loop: CASSLLGGNTIYF. The CDR3 nucleotides read TGCGCCAGCAGCCTCCTGGGGGGAAACACCATATATTTT.